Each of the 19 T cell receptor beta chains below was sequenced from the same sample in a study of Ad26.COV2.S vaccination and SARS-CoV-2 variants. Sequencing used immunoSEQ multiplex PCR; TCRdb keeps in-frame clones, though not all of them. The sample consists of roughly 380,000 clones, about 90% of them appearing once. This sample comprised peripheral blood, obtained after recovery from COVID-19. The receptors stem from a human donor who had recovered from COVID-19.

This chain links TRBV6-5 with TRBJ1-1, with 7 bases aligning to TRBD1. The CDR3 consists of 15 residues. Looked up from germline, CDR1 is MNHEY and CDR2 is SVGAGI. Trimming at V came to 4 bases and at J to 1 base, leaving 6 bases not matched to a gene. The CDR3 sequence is CASSLGQTRNTEAFF. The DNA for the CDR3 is TGTGCCAGCAGTTTGGGACAGACAAGGAACACTGAAGCTTTCTTT.

This CDR3 is CASSRLTLRDRGSGANVLTF. CDR3 in DNA: TGTGCCAGTAGTAGGCTTACCCTCCGGGACAGGGGATCCGGGGCCAACGTCCTGACTTTC. This sequence joins TRBV19 and TRBJ2-6; the match to TRBD1 covers 10 bases. Germline trimming cut 4 bases from V and 4 bases from J; bases unmatched to any gene: 16. In germline, CDR1 is LNHDA, CDR2 SQIVND (reference sequence). CDR3 length: 20 amino acids. The full variable domain, with the rest looked up from reference TRBV19 and TRBJ2-6, is DGGITQSPKYLFRKEGQNVTLSCEQNLNHDAMYWYRQDPGQGLRLIYYSQIVNDFQKGDIAEGYSVSREKKESFPLTVTSAQKNPTAFYLCASSRLTLRDRGSGANVLTFGAGSRLTVL.

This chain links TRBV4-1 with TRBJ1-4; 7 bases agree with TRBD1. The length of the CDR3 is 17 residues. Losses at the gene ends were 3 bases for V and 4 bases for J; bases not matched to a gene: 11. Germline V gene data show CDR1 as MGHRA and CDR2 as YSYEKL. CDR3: CASSHILEGAGNEKLFF. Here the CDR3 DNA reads TGCGCCAGCAGCCATATACTTGAGGGGGCAGGTAATGAAAAACTGTTTTTT.

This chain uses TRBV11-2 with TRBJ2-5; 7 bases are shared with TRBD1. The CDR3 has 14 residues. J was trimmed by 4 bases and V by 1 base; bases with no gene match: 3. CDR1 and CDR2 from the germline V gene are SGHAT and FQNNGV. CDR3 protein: CASSLGQGGETQYF. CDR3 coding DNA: TGTGCCAGCAGCTTAGGACAGGGTGGAGAGACCCAGTACTTC. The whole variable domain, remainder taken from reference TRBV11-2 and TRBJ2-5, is EAGVAQSPRYKIIEKRQSVAFWCNPISGHATLYWYQQILGQGPKLLIQFQNNGVVDDSQLPKDRFSAERLKGVDSTLKIQPAKLEDSAVYLCASSLGQGGETQYFGPGTRLLVL.

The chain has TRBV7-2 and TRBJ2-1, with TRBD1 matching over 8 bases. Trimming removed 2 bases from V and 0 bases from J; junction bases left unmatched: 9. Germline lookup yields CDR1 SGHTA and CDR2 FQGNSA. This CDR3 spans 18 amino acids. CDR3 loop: CASSLPLTGVGSYNEQFF. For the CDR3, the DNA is TGTGCCAGCAGCTTACCCCTGACAGGGGTCGGCTCCTACAATGAGCAGTTCTTC.

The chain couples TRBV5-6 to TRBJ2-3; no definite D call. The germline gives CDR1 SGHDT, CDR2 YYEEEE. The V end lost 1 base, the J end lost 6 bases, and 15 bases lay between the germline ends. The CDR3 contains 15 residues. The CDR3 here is CASSLKIRAIDTQYF. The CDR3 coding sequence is TGTGCCAGCAGCTTGAAAATAAGGGCTATCGATACGCAGTATTTT.

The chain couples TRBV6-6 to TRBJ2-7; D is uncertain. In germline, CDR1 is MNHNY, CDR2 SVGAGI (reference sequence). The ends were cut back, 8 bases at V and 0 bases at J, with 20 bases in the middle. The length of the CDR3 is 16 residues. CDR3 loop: CASPPERFPSSYEQYF. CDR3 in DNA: TGTGCCAGCCCCCCAGAGCGTTTCCCGAGCTCCTACGAGCAGTACTTC.

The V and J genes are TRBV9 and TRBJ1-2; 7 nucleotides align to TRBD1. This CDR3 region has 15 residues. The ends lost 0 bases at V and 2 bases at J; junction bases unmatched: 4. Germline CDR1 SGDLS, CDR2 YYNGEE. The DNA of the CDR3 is TGTGCCAGCAGCGTAGGGGACAGCCCAAACTATGGCTACACCTTC. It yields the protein CASSVGDSPNYGYTF.

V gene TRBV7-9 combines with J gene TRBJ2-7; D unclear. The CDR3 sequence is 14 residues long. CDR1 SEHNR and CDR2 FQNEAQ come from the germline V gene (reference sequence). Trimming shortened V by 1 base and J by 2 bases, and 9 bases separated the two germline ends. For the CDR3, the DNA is TGTGCCAGCAGCTTAGGAAGTAGGGCCTACGAGCAGTACTTC. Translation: CASSLGSRAYEQYF.

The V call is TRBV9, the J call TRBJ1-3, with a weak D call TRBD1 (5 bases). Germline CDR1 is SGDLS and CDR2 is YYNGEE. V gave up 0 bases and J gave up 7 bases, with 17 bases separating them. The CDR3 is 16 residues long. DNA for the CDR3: TGTGCCAGCAGCGTAGATGTTGCAGGGACGCGGAACACCATATATTTT. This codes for CASSVDVAGTRNTIYF.

As DNA, the CDR3 is TGCAGCGTTACCAGCCGGGCCACTCTAGATGGCTACACCTTC. Its translation is CSVTSRATLDGYTF. The V and J genes are TRBV29-1 and TRBJ1-2; D gene ambiguous. This CDR3 comprises 14 residues. Looked up from germline, CDR1 is SQVTM and CDR2 is ANQGSEA. The V end was cut by 5 bases, the J end by 6 bases, with 19 bases between.

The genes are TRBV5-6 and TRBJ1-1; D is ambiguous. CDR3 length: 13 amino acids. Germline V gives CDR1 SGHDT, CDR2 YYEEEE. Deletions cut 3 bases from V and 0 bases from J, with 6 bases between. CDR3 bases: TGTGCCAGCAGCTACGCTTTGAACACTGAAGCTTTCTTT. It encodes CASSYALNTEAFF.

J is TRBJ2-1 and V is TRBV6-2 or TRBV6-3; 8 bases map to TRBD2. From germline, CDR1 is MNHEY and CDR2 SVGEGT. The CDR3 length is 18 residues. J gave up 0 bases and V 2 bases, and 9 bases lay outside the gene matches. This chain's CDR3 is CASSYTAGASSSYNEQFF. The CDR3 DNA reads TGTGCCAGCAGTTACACAGCGGGGGCCTCCAGCTCCTACAATGAGCAGTTCTTC.

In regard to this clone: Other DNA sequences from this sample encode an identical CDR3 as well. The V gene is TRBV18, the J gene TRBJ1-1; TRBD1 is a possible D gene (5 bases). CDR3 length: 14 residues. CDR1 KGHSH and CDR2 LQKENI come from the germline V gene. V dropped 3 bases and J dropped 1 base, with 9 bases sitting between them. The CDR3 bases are TGTGCCAGCTCACCCCGGGACGGGAACACTGAAGCTTTCTTT. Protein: CASSPRDGNTEAFF.

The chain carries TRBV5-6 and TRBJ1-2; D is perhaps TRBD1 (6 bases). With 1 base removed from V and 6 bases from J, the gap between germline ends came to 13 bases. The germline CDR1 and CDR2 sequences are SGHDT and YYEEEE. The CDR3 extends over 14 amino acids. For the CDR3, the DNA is TGTGCCAGCAGCTTGACAGGGCACCTGGATGGCTACACCTTC. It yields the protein CASSLTGHLDGYTF.

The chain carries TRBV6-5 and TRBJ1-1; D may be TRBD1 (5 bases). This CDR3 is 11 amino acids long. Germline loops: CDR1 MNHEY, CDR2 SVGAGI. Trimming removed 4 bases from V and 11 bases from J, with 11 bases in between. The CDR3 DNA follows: TGTGCCAGCAGTTCTGGGACTCAGGCTTTCTTT. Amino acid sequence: CASSSGTQAFF.

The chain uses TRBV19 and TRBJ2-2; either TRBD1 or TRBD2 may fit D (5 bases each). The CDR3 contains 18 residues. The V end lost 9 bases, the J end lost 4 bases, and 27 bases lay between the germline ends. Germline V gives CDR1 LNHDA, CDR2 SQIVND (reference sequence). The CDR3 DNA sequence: TGTGCCAGCCGATTGAGACGGGAAACGACAGAGTTCACCGGGGAGCTGTTTTTT. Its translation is CASRLRRETTEFTGELFF. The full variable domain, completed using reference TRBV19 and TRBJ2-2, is DGGITQSPKYLFRKEGQNVTLSCEQNLNHDAMYWYRQDPGQGLRLIYYSQIVNDFQKGDIAEGYSVSREKKESFPLTVTSAQKNPTAFYLCASRLRRETTEFTGELFFGEGSRLTVL.

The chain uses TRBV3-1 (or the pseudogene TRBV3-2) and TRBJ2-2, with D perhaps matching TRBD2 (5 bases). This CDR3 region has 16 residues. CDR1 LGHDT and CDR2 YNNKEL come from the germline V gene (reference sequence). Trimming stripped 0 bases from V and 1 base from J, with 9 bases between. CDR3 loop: CASSQDLGLNTGELFF. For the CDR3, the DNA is TGTGCCAGCAGCCAAGATCTCGGACTGAACACCGGGGAGCTGTTTTTT.

The CDR3 sequence: CASSLRGDYEQYF. DNA for the CDR3: TGTGCCAGCAGTTTAAGGGGGGACTACGAGCAGTACTTC. This chain joins TRBV12-3 or TRBV12-4 and TRBJ2-7; the D gene could be TRBD1 or TRBD2 (6 bases each). V lost 2 bases and J lost 3, with 8 bases in between. CDR3 length: 13 amino acids.